The 16 T cell receptor beta chains in this list originate from one sample, sequenced in a study of cytomegalovirus exposure and HLA in healthy donors. PCR used 60 Vbeta primers and 13 Jbeta primers. Data came from immunoSEQ multiplex PCR; TCRdb stores just in-frame clones and leaves some out. The repertoire holds about 150,000 clones, with 65% to 75% as singletons. Material: PBMCs. The receptors shown here come from a man aged 25 to 40 in good health and CMV-seronegative.

The V call is TRBV2, the J call TRBJ2-1, with a weak D call TRBD1 (5 bases). Trimming removed 1 base at V and 8 bases at J, with 21 bases between. CDR1 and CDR2 (germline): SNHLY, FYNNEI. This CDR3 contains 17 residues. CDR3 amino acids: CASSEEFAAGKGDEQFF. CDR3 bases: TGTGCCAGCAGTGAAGAATTCGCGGCAGGGAAGGGTGATGAGCAGTTCTTC.

The chain couples TRBV15 to TRBJ2-7, with D possibly being TRBD2 (6 bases). This CDR3 is 17 amino acids long. V was cut by 1 base and J by 0 bases, with 16 bases left in between. The germline CDR1 and CDR2 sequences are LNHNV and YYDKDF (reference sequence). CDR3 protein: CATSRAPPSGLSYEQYF. In DNA form, the CDR3 reads TGTGCCACCAGCAGAGCCCCTCCCAGCGGGCTCTCCTACGAGCAGTACTTC. The variable domain in full, with the rest retrieved from reference TRBV15 and TRBJ2-7, is DAMVIQNPRYQVTQFGKPVTLSCSQTLNHNVMYWYQQKSSQAPKLLFHYYDKDFNNEADTPDNFQSRRPNTSFCFLDIRSPGLGDTAMYLCATSRAPPSGLSYEQYFGPGTRLTVT.

The rearrangement links TRBV28 to TRBJ1-1; D uncertain. Trimming shortened V by 1 base and J by 7 bases, and 10 bases separated the two germline ends. Germline loops: CDR1 MDHEN, CDR2 SYDVKM. The CDR3 covers 13 residues. The CDR3 DNA sequence: TGTGCCAGCAGTTTATTGAACCCCGGTGAAGCTTTCTTT. It encodes CASSLLNPGEAFF. The full variable domain, its missing parts supplied by reference TRBV28 and TRBJ1-1, is DVKVTQSSRYLVKRTGEKVFLECVQDMDHENMFWYRQDPGLGLRLIYFSYDVKMKEKGDIPEGYSVSREKKERFSLILESASTNQTSMYLCASSLLNPGEAFFGQGTRLTVV.

The V gene is TRBV9, the J gene TRBJ2-7, with D perhaps matching TRBD1 (5 bases). With 4 bases removed from V and 4 bases from J, the gap between germline ends came to 9 bases. The CDR3 length is 12 residues. The germline gives CDR1 SGDLS, CDR2 YYNGEE. The CDR3 sequence: CASSSTGYEQYF. The CDR3 DNA is TGTGCCAGCAGCTCTACAGGATACGAGCAGTACTTC.

The chain couples TRBV15 to TRBJ2-3; no definite D call. The germline gives CDR1 LNHNV, CDR2 YYDKDF (reference sequence). Trimming removed 4 bases at V and 2 bases at J, with 7 bases between. The length of the CDR3 is 13 residues. CDR3 bases: TGTGCCACCAGCAAAGATTACACAGATACGCAGTATTTT. The encoded protein is CATSKDYTDTQYF.

This chain uses TRBV6-1 with TRBJ1-1, with 7 bases aligning to TRBD1. The germline CDR1 and CDR2 sequences are MNHNS and SASEGT. V was pared by 6 bases and J by 14 bases, with 15 bases of the junction left unmatched. The CDR3 contains 13 residues. The CDR3 spells CASRKGSTGDGFF. As DNA, the CDR3 is TGTGCCAGCAGGAAGGGATCTACAGGGGACGGGTTCTTT.

This chain connects TRBV14 to TRBJ2-5; 8 bases are shared with TRBD2. Trimming removed 6 bases from V and 5 bases from J; junction bases left unmatched: 5. Per germline, CDR1 SGHDN and CDR2 FVKESK. The CDR3 sequence is 13 residues long. CDR3 in DNA: TGTGCCAGCAGAACTAGCGGTGGGGAGACCCAGTACTTC. Translation: CASRTSGGETQYF.

The chain couples TRBV30 to TRBJ1-2; TRBD1 aligns across 8 bases. With 3 bases clipped from V and 4 bases from J, the junction kept 7 bases outside the gene matches. CDR1 and CDR2 from the germline V gene are GTSNPN and SVGIG (reference sequence). The CDR3 has 14 amino acids. CDR3 region: CAWRYETGAYGYTF. The CDR3 DNA reads as TGTGCCTGGAGATACGAGACAGGGGCCTATGGCTACACCTTC.

This chain uses TRBV7-2 with TRBJ1-4; 7 bases match TRBD1. With V trimmed by 5 bases and J by 8 bases, 11 bases remained unmatched. Germline V gives CDR1 SGHTA, CDR2 FQGNSA. This CDR3 has 15 residues. The CDR3: CASSLDRARGEKLFF. The CDR3 DNA reads TGTGCCAGCAGCCTTGACAGGGCCCGAGGCGAAAAACTGTTTTTT.

V is TRBV7-9 and J is TRBJ2-3; 7 nucleotides agree with TRBD1. V lost 1 base, J lost 2 bases, and 3 bases stayed unmatched. Germline lookup yields CDR1 SEHNR and CDR2 FQNEAQ (reference sequence). This CDR3 is 15 amino acids long. The CDR3 spells CASSLGQGHTDTQYF. The CDR3 DNA follows: TGTGCCAGCAGCTTAGGACAGGGACACACAGATACGCAGTATTTT.

The CDR3 sequence is CASSLGGTVQETQYF. In DNA form, the CDR3 reads TGTGCCAGCAGCTTAGGGGGGACAGTCCAAGAGACCCAGTACTTC. The rearrangement uses TRBV5-4 and TRBJ2-5; D possibly corresponds to TRBD1 (7 bases). Trimming shortened V by 2 bases and J by 1 base, and 12 bases separated the two germline ends. The germline gives CDR1 SGHNT, CDR2 YYREEE (reference sequence). The CDR3 is made up of 15 amino acids.

The CDR3: CASSSSGGNTGELFF. The CDR3 nucleotides are TGCGCCAGCAGCTCTAGCGGGGGCAACACCGGGGAGCTGTTTTTT. V is TRBV5-1 and J is TRBJ2-2; 10 positions match TRBD2. V was clipped by 3 bases and J by 2 bases; unmatched bases: 1. This CDR3 has 15 residues. The germline V gene has CDR1 SGHRS and CDR2 YFSETQ.

The rearrangement joins TRBV19 to TRBJ2-7; 7 positions agree with TRBD1. In germline, CDR1 is LNHDA, CDR2 SQIVND (reference sequence). The CDR3 is 15 residues long. V lost 3 bases, J lost 3 bases, and 8 bases stayed unmatched. The CDR3: CASSISGQSDYEQYF. CDR3 nucleotides: TGTGCCAGTAGTATTTCGGGACAGTCAGACTACGAGCAGTACTTC. Filled out from reference TRBV19 and TRBJ2-7, the complete variable domain reads DGGITQSPKYLFRKEGQNVTLSCEQNLNHDAMYWYRQDPGQGLRLIYYSQIVNDFQKGDIAEGYSVSREKKESFPLTVTSAQKNPTAFYLCASSISGQSDYEQYFGPGTRLTVT.

The chain recombines TRBV6-7 with TRBJ2-7, with 9 bases matching TRBD1. TRBV6-7 belongs to the ORF category, with a function that is uncertain. V lost 0 bases to trimming and J lost 3 bases; unmatched junction nucleotides: 3. This CDR3 is 15 amino acids long. CDR3 amino acids: CASSYSGTGCYEQYF. Written as DNA, the CDR3 is TGTGCCAGCAGTTACTCCGGGACAGGGTGCTACGAGCAGTACTTC.

The chain joins TRBV18 to TRBJ2-5, with 11 bases matching TRBD1. Trimming took 4 bases from V and 9 from J; bases not matched to a gene: 10. The germline V gene has CDR1 KGHSH and CDR2 LQKENI. The CDR3 totals 15 residues. Written as DNA, the CDR3 is TGTGCCAGCTCACTAAACCGGGACAGGGGGAGTGCCCAGTACTTC. Translating it yields CASSLNRDRGSAQYF.

The J gene is TRBJ1-1, the V gene TRBV28, with 10 bases aligning to TRBD1. Germline CDR1 reads MDHEN; CDR2 reads SYDVKM. The CDR3 runs to 16 residues. V shed 1 base and J 1 base; nucleotides not matched to a gene: 3. CDR3 loop: CASSLFRDRGNTEAFF. CDR3 sequence (DNA): TGTGCCAGCAGTTTATTTAGGGACAGGGGGAACACTGAAGCTTTCTTT.